The following is a T cell receptor (beta chain) sequence with its context. Its specificity is unknown. The PCR was carried out with 60 Vbeta primers and 13 Jbeta primers. Sequencing was performed with immunoSEQ multiplex PCR; in TCRdb, only in-frame clones are kept and a portion is missing. The sample records 180,000 or so clones, more than 60% being singletons. The data stem from a study of cytomegalovirus exposure and HLA in healthy donors. Study information: Among the approximately 430 donors who were genotyped, approximately 84% fell in the genetic ancestry cluster that is associated with self-reported Caucasian donors. Findings and caveats of the study: Association of a missense DCLRE1C variant with TCR beta V- and J-gene trimming was reported in a later analysis. 87-base-pair reads could not separate some V segments, including TRBV6-2 and TRBV6-3. As was reported, the HLA-A and HLA-B alleles of most subjects were accurately predicted from TCR beta sequences.

The CDR3 is 13 amino acids. Germline values: CDR1 SGHNT, CDR2 YYREEE (reference sequence). V gave up 5 bases and J gave up 3 bases, with 11 bases separating them. Input material: PBMCs. The clonotype comes from a human donor in good health. The V and J genes are TRBV5-4 and TRBJ2-5; D unresolved. CDR3 nucleotide sequence: TGTGCCAGCAGATCTGACTCGAAAGAGACCCAGTACTTC. Translated: CASRSDSKETQYF.